The 18 T cell receptor beta chains below were found in one sample sequenced in a study of cytomegalovirus exposure and HLA in healthy donors. PCR employed 60 Vbeta and 13 Jbeta primers. Clones were read by immunoSEQ multiplex PCR, and TCRdb kept only the in-frame ones, dropping some. The data show some 97,000 clones, with about 79% seen just once and under 5% held by the top ten. Input material: PBMCs. The source of these receptors is a female donor in good health and CMV-seropositive.

This clone was observed a single time. This chain joins TRBV28 and TRBJ1-5; D might be TRBD1 (6 bases). Germline values: CDR1 MDHEN, CDR2 SYDVKM. The V end was cut by 6 bases, the J end by 6 bases, with 15 bases between. This CDR3 has 14 amino acids. The CDR3 DNA sequence: TGTGCCAGCAGGTTACAGGGATCGGGTCAGCCCCAGCATTTT. Encoded protein: CASRLQGSGQPQHF.

The chain links TRBV21-1 to TRBJ2-7; TRBD1 was called by the table and not checked on the DNA. TRBV21-1 is designated a pseudogene. The CDR3 contains 15 residues. CDR3 bases: TGTGCCAGCAGCATCCCGGGGACAGGGGCCTACGAGCAGTACTTC. Residues: CASSIPGTGAYEQYF.

The chain combines TRBV6-6 with TRBJ1-4; 10 nucleotides match TRBD1. The ends lost 4 bases at V and 7 bases at J; junction bases unmatched: 0. Germline loops: CDR1 MNHNY, CDR2 SVGAGI (reference sequence). CDR3 length equals 13 residues. The CDR3 coding sequence is TGTGCCAGCAGTTGGACAGGGGGTGAAAAACTGTTTTTT. Residues: CASSWTGGEKLFF.

This CDR3 reads CASSLLGGENTEAFF. The CDR3, as DNA: TGCGCCAGCAGCTTGTTAGGGGGTGAGAACACTGAAGCTTTCTTT. The rearrangement uses TRBV5-1 and TRBJ1-1; maybe TRBD1 (6 bases). CDR3 size: 15 residues. From germline, CDR1 is SGHRS and CDR2 YFSETQ. Trimming removed 1 base from V and 1 base from J, with 11 bases in between.

The chain has TRBV9 and TRBJ2-2; tentatively, D is TRBD2 (6 bases). Germline V lookup: CDR1 SGDLS, CDR2 YYNGEE. The CDR3 has 15 residues. The V and J ends lost 2 bases and 7 bases respectively, with 15 bases between them. The DNA for the CDR3 is TGTGCCAGCAGCGTCCCTGGGGCGGGAAACGGGGAGCTGTTTTTT. Translation gives CASSVPGAGNGELFF.

The chain is built from TRBV5-5 and TRBJ1-1, with 9 bases lining up with TRBD1. This CDR3 has 15 residues. J was trimmed by 6 bases and V by 4 bases; bases with no gene match: 10. The germline V gene has CDR1 SGHKS and CDR2 YYEKEE (reference sequence). The CDR3, as DNA: TGTGCCAGCAGCCCCAGGACAGGGGTGAGCGCTGAAGCTTTCTTT. It encodes CASSPRTGVSAEAFF.

The J gene is TRBJ2-7, the V gene TRBV2; a possible D gene is TRBD2 (6 bases). Trimming took 1 base from V and 7 from J, leaving 14 bases between them. Germline V gene lookup returns CDR1 SNHLY and CDR2 FYNNEI. This CDR3 has 14 amino acids. DNA for the CDR3: TGTGCCAGCAGTGAAGTCCGAGGTGGGGGGGAGCAGTACTTC. Translated, it gives CASSEVRGGGEQYF.

V usage is TRBV5-4 and J usage is TRBJ1-1, with a weak D call TRBD1 (5 bases). There are 15 residues in the CDR3. Germline V CDR1 and CDR2: SGHNT, YYREEE (reference sequence). The V end was cut by 4 bases, the J end by 1 base, with 14 bases between. This CDR3 reads CASSPAKGQNTEAFF. CDR3 bases: TGTGCCAGCAGCCCAGCAAAGGGGCAGAACACTGAAGCTTTCTTT.

This chain uses TRBV29-1 with TRBJ2-3; D is possibly TRBD2 (6 bases). The CDR3 has 17 amino acids. Between the trimmed V and J ends, which lost 3 bases and 0 bases, there was a span of 19 bases. Germline-derived CDR1 and CDR2 are SQVTM and ANQGSEA. The CDR3 reads CSVDGGVLGGSTDTQYF. The CDR3 DNA is TGCAGCGTTGACGGCGGGGTCTTGGGGGGAAGCACAGATACGCAGTATTTT.

The chain recombines TRBV7-9 with TRBJ2-7, with D possibly TRBD2 on 5 matching bases. This CDR3 contains 13 residues. From germline, CDR1 is SEHNR and CDR2 FQNEAQ (reference sequence). The V and J ends lost 0 bases and 8 bases respectively, with 11 bases between them. The chain's CDR3 is CASSLALGGQQYF. CDR3 coding DNA: TGTGCCAGCAGCTTAGCGCTCGGCGGGCAGCAGTACTTC.

In its sample, this clone was seen once. The V call is TRBV27, the J call TRBJ1-1; D call uncertain. CDR3 length: 14 residues. The V end was cut by 6 bases, the J end by 5 bases, with 16 bases between. Germline CDR1 and CDR2: MNHEY and SMNVEV (reference sequence). The CDR3 DNA reads TGTGCCAGCAGCCCTTCCCGGTTGCGGACTGAAGCTTTCTTT. Translation gives CASSPSRLRTEAFF.

The rearrangement links TRBV7-9 to TRBJ2-7; D possibly corresponds to TRBD1 (5 bases). The ends were cut back, 5 bases at V and 1 base at J, with 12 bases in the middle. The V gene's germline CDR1 is SEHNR and CDR2 FQNEAQ (reference sequence). The CDR3 spans 14 residues. The chain's CDR3 is CASSPGHYSYEQYF. The CDR3, as DNA: TGTGCCAGCAGCCCTGGACACTATTCCTACGAGCAGTACTTC.

V usage is TRBV6-5 and J usage is TRBJ2-7; 10 bases fit TRBD1. CDR1 MNHEY and CDR2 SVGAGI come from the germline V gene. The CDR3 covers 13 residues. Trimming took 10 bases from V and 5 from J; bases not matched to a gene: 8. The CDR3 reads CATRTGGHNEQYF. For the CDR3, the DNA is TGTGCCACTCGGACAGGGGGGCATAACGAGCAGTACTTC.

The V gene is TRBV5-1, the J gene TRBJ1-5; TRBD1 matches 10 bases. The CDR3 extends over 15 amino acids. V lost 3 bases to trimming and J lost 7 bases; unmatched junction nucleotides: 7. In germline, CDR1 is SGHRS, CDR2 YFSETQ. In DNA, the CDR3 is TGCGCCAGCAGCTCCGGGACAGGGGTACACCAGCCCCAGCATTTT. This codes for CASSSGTGVHQPQHF.

The chain has TRBV7-2 and TRBJ1-1, with D tentatively TRBD1 (6 bases). The ends were cut back, 2 bases at V and 1 base at J, with 8 bases in the middle. Germline V gene sequence: CDR1 SGHTA, CDR2 FQGNSA. The CDR3 is made up of 14 amino acids. CDR3 protein: CASSLMTGNTEAFF. CDR3 in DNA: TGTGCCAGCAGCTTAATGACAGGGAACACTGAAGCTTTCTTT.

This clone was seen once. The chain employs TRBV9 and TRBJ1-5; maybe TRBD1 (5 bases). V was pared by 0 bases and J by 4 bases, with 8 bases between. Germline CDR1 SGDLS, CDR2 YYNGEE. The CDR3 totals 14 residues. As DNA, the CDR3 is TGTGCCAGCAGCGTAGGTGGGGGGAATCAGCCCCAGCATTTT. Translating gives CASSVGGGNQPQHF.

The table lists this clone with a few counts. The rearrangement joins TRBV6-4 to TRBJ2-3; 8 nucleotides agree with TRBD1. Germline V gives CDR1 MRHNA, CDR2 SNTAGT. The ends lost 6 bases at V and 6 bases at J; junction bases unmatched: 8. The CDR3 runs to 14 residues. The CDR3 sequence is CASSQRTGTDTQYF. In DNA, the CDR3 is TGTGCCAGCAGCCAAAGGACAGGGACGGATACGCAGTATTTT.

The chain links TRBV7-2 to TRBJ1-1; a weak D match, TRBD1 (5 bases). Between the trimmed V and J ends, which lost 1 base and 0 bases, there was a span of 9 bases. CDR1 and CDR2 (germline): SGHTA, FQGNSA. This CDR3 region has 15 residues. The CDR3 coding sequence is TGTGCCAGCAGCTTAGTTAGGACATTGAACACTGAAGCTTTCTTT. Residues: CASSLVRTLNTEAFF.